Below are 27 T cell receptor beta chains sequenced from a single sample in a study of OX40 agonist ivuxolimab in advanced cancers. Assay used: immunoSEQ multiplex PCR; TCRdb lists only in-frame clones, some missing. This repertoire shows around 74,000 clones, roughly 89% found once; its top ten account for less than 3%. The sequencing used CD4+ or CD8+ T cells sorted from blood, collected in a trial of the OX40 agonist ivuxolimab. The receptors derive from an adult with an advanced solid tumor such as melanoma, head and neck, liver or kidney cancer.

The chain carries TRBV7-8 and TRBJ1-3; no firm D call. V shed 6 bases and J shed 4 bases, with 10 bases lying between them. There are 13 residues in the CDR3. The germline V gene encodes CDR1 SGHVS and CDR2 FQNEAQ. CDR3 region: CASSSRGGNTIYF. The DNA for the CDR3 is TGTGCCAGCAGTTCCCGAGGGGGAAACACCATATATTTT. Complete variable domain (other parts from reference TRBV7-8 and TRBJ1-3): GAGVSQSPRYKVAKRGQDVALRCDPISGHVSLFWYQQALGQGPEFLTYFQNEAQLDKSGLPSDRFFAERPEGSVSTLKIQRTQQEDSAVYLCASSSRGGNTIYFGEGSWLTVV.

This clone was observed a single time. The chain employs TRBV5-6 and TRBJ1-3, with D maybe TRBD1 (5 bases). The germline gives CDR1 SGHDT, CDR2 YYEEEE. The CDR3 consists of 13 residues. V lost 4 bases to trimming and J lost 3 bases, with 8 bases between them. The CDR3 loop reads CASSPGVGNTIYF. In DNA form, the CDR3 reads TGTGCCAGCAGCCCGGGGGTTGGAAACACCATATATTTT.

V usage is TRBV6-1 and J usage is TRBJ2-3, with D possibly TRBD2 on 5 matching bases. The CDR3 has 15 residues. Germline assignment: CDR1 MNHNS and CDR2 SASEGT. Trimming took 7 bases from V and 2 from J, leaving 16 bases between them. The CDR3 is CASTLQEAATDTQYF. CDR3 DNA: TGTGCCAGCACCCTTCAGGAGGCAGCCACAGATACGCAGTATTTT.

The gene calls are TRBV6-6 and TRBJ2-3, with 8 positions matching TRBD2. Trimming removed 4 bases from V and 2 bases from J; junction bases left unmatched: 5. The CDR3 runs to 15 residues. CDR1 and CDR2 (germline): MNHNY, SVGAGI (reference sequence). The CDR3 nucleotides read TGTGCCAGCAGTTCCCAGCGGGGGTTCACAGATACGCAGTATTTT. This translates into CASSSQRGFTDTQYF.

This clone came up a few times. The rearrangement uses TRBV6-5 and TRBJ1-1; a possible D gene is TRBD1 (6 bases). The V end lost 4 bases, the J end lost 3 bases, and 18 bases lay between the germline ends. The germline V gene encodes CDR1 MNHEY and CDR2 SVGAGI. The CDR3 consists of 16 residues. This chain's CDR3 is CASSSGGGRRDTEAFF. CDR3 bases: TGTGCCAGCAGTTCCGGGGGGGGCCGGCGTGACACTGAAGCTTTCTTT.

This clone appeared once. The chain couples TRBV18 to TRBJ1-2, with D perhaps matching TRBD1 (5 bases). V shed 6 bases and J shed 1 base, with 9 bases lying between them. In germline, CDR1 is KGHSH, CDR2 LQKENI. The CDR3 has 13 amino acids. The CDR3 nucleotides are TGTGCCAGCTCCCTGACAGATAACTATGGCTACACCTTC. Its protein is CASSLTDNYGYTF.

The chain links TRBV18 to TRBJ1-3; no definite D call. V was pared by 4 bases and J by 4 bases, with 17 bases between. Germline CDR1 and CDR2: KGHSH and LQKENI. This CDR3 is 16 amino acids long. CDR3 bases: TGTGCCAGCTCACTGCATCGTTCTTCTGCCGGAAACACCATATATTTT. It is translated as CASSLHRSSAGNTIYF.

There are a few counts of this clone. J is TRBJ1-6 and V is TRBV10-3; 9 bases agree with TRBD1. CDR1 and CDR2 from the germline V gene are ENHRY and SYGVKD. The CDR3 contains 15 residues. V dropped 4 bases and J dropped 9; count of bases not matched to a gene: 7. CDR3 nucleotides: TGTGCCATCAGTGGCCTAAAGACAGGGGGTTCACCCCTCCACTTT. Protein product: CAISGLKTGGSPLHF.

This chain uses TRBV11-3 with TRBJ2-3; tentative D call: TRBD2 (6 bases). The CDR3 sequence is 15 residues long. CDR1 and CDR2 (germline): SGHNT, YENEEA. V was pared by 5 bases and J by 4 bases, with 16 bases between. For the CDR3, the DNA is TGTGCCAGCAGCAGAGAGGGCCCTAGCGCAGATACGCAGTATTTT. This codes for CASSREGPSADTQYF.

This clone was detected once. The chain uses TRBV5-1 and TRBJ1-2; D is ambiguous. V lost 2 bases and J lost 0, with 8 bases in between. Germline lookup yields CDR1 SGHRS and CDR2 YFSETQ. The CDR3 is 14 amino acids. CDR3 bases: TGCGCCAGCAGCTTAACTATAGCTAACTATGGCTACACCTTC. Translated: CASSLTIANYGYTF.

DNA for the CDR3: TGCGCCAGCAGCCAACAGGGCCGCACAGATACGCAGTATTTT. Translating gives CASSQQGRTDTQYF. V usage is TRBV5-1 and J usage is TRBJ2-3; possible D gene TRBD1, 6 bases. V lost 4 bases, J lost 1 base, and 10 bases lay in between. The CDR3 consists of 14 residues. Looked up from germline, CDR1 is SGHRS and CDR2 is YFSETQ.

The CDR3 reads CASSFARGGTEAFF. The CDR3 DNA is TGTGCCAGCAGCTTTGCCCGGGGGGGCACTGAAGCTTTCTTT. This rearrangement joins TRBV11-2 to TRBJ1-1, with TRBD1 as a possible D gene (5 bases). CDR3 size: 14 residues. V lost 3 bases, J lost 4 bases, and 12 bases lay in between. In germline, CDR1 is SGHAT, CDR2 FQNNGV. The variable domain in full, completed from reference TRBV11-2 and TRBJ1-1, reads EAGVAQSPRYKIIEKRQSVAFWCNPISGHATLYWYQQILGQGPKLLIQFQNNGVVDDSQLPKDRFSAERLKGVDSTLKIQPAKLEDSAVYLCASSFARGGTEAFFGQGTRLTVV.

The gene calls are TRBV29-1 and TRBJ2-5, with 14 bases fitting TRBD2. The CDR3 is 14 residues long. Germline assignment: CDR1 SQVTM and CDR2 ANQGSEA. The trim removed 3 bases at V and 4 bases at J, leaving 1 base unmatched. The CDR3 DNA sequence: TGCAGCGTTGAGGGACTAGCGGGGGTAGAGACCCAGTACTTC. Residues: CSVEGLAGVETQYF.

The rearrangement links TRBV19 to TRBJ2-2; D gene unclear. CDR1 is LNHDA, CDR2 SQIVND, per germline (reference sequence). CDR3 length: 12 amino acids. V was trimmed by 6 bases and J by 4 bases, leaving 6 bases between them. CDR3 loop: CASRQSTGELFF. The CDR3, as DNA: TGTGCCAGTAGACAATCCACCGGGGAGCTGTTTTTT.

V is TRBV4-2 and J is TRBJ1-1, with D possibly being TRBD1 (5 bases). Germline values: CDR1 LGHNA, CDR2 YNFKEQ. Trimming removed 2 bases at V and 4 bases at J, with 11 bases between. The CDR3 is made up of 14 amino acids. CDR3: CASSQQVGGTEAFF. The CDR3 DNA reads TGTGCCAGCAGCCAACAGGTTGGGGGCACTGAAGCTTTCTTT.

The CDR3 DNA follows: TGCGCCAGCAGCGACCGGGACAGGGGTGCATATGGCTACACCTTC. Translation: CASSDRDRGAYGYTF. J is TRBJ1-2 and V is TRBV5-1, with 10 bases aligning to TRBD1. CDR1 is SGHRS, CDR2 YFSETQ, per germline. The CDR3 covers 15 residues. The J segment lost 5 bases and the V segment lost 4 bases, leaving 8 bases of the junction unmatched.

This clone was seen a handful of times. The chain carries TRBV5-1 and TRBJ1-6; TRBD1 aligns across 7 bases. Germline trimming cut 2 bases from V and 12 bases from J; bases unmatched to any gene: 8. The germline CDR1 and CDR2 sequences are SGHRS and YFSETQ. This CDR3 is 14 amino acids long. The CDR3 DNA is TGCGCCAGCAGCTTAGCGACAGGGATGGGACCCCTCCACTTT. Its protein is CASSLATGMGPLHF.

The V and J genes are TRBV5-1 and TRBJ2-1; 13 nucleotides agree with TRBD2. Unmatched junction bases numbered 10, after V lost 4 bases and J lost 0 bases. CDR1 is SGHRS, CDR2 YFSETQ, per germline. This CDR3 is built from 19 residues. The CDR3 region has the DNA TGCGCCAGCAGCAGGACCGGGACTAGCGGGGTGAGCTCCTACAATGAGCAGTTCTTC. Translated, it gives CASSRTGTSGVSSYNEQFF. Filled out from reference TRBV5-1 and TRBJ2-1, the complete variable domain reads KAGVTQTPRYLIKTRGQQVTLSCSPISGHRSVSWYQQTPGQGLQFLFEYFSETQRNKGNFPGRFSGRQFSNSRSEMNVSTLELGDSALYLCASSRTGTSGVSSYNEQFFGPGTRLTVL.

The V and J genes are TRBV30 and TRBJ2-1; perhaps TRBD1 as D (6 bases). The CDR3 has 14 amino acids. The V and J ends lost 7 bases and 2 bases respectively, with 15 bases between them. Germline loops: CDR1 GTSNPN, CDR2 SVGIG (reference sequence). DNA of the CDR3: TGTGCCTCTCGGGACAAGGAAGCCTACAATGAGCAGTTCTTC. This encodes CASRDKEAYNEQFF.

The V and J genes are TRBV6-5 and TRBJ2-5; 7 positions match TRBD1. V lost 2 bases to trimming and J lost 5 bases; unmatched junction nucleotides: 8. CDR1 and CDR2 (germline): MNHEY, SVGAGI. This CDR3 is 15 amino acids long. CDR3 sequence: CASSYGPGGMETQYF. CDR3 DNA: TGTGCCAGCAGTTACGGGCCAGGGGGTATGGAGACCCAGTACTTC.

The chain combines TRBV7-9 with TRBJ2-5; 7 positions agree with TRBD1. This CDR3 region has 15 residues. Trimming cost V 1 base and J 4 bases; bases outside gene matches: 6. CDR1 is SEHNR, CDR2 FQNEAQ, per germline (reference sequence). CDR3: CASSLEGTEGETQYF. For the CDR3, the DNA is TGTGCCAGCAGCTTAGAGGGGACAGAGGGAGAGACCCAGTACTTC.

CDR3 coding DNA: TGTGCCAGCAGAGGGACTAGCGGGAGTTACAATGAGCAGTTCTTC. Protein product: CASRGTSGSYNEQFF. The chain employs TRBV9 and TRBJ2-1, with 14 bases aligning to TRBD2. Germline-derived CDR1 and CDR2 are SGDLS and YYNGEE. The CDR3 runs to 15 residues. Trimming took 5 bases from V and 4 from J; bases not matched to a gene: 2. The full variable domain, completed using reference TRBV9 and TRBJ2-1, is DSGVTQTPKHLITATGQRVTLRCSPRSGDLSVYWYQQSLDQGLQFLIQYYNGEERAKGNILERFSAQQFPDLHSELNLSSLELGDSALYFCASRGTSGSYNEQFFGPGTRLTVL.

The chain has TRBV4-2 and TRBJ1-2; D is undetermined. CDR1 is LGHNA and CDR2 is YNFKEQ in the germline V gene. The CDR3 runs to 15 residues. V lost 1 base and J 6 bases, leaving 15 bases between the germline ends. The CDR3 region has the DNA TGTGCCAGCAGCCAAGGTGTCGCTGAAGCCCATGGCTACACCTTC. Translation: CASSQGVAEAHGYTF.

The chain links TRBV4-2 to TRBJ1-1, with TRBD1 as a possible D gene (6 bases). CDR3 length: 15 amino acids. Germline V gives CDR1 LGHNA, CDR2 YNFKEQ. Trimming pared 0 bases from V and 5 bases from J, leaving 13 bases between. The CDR3 coding sequence is TGTGCCAGCAGCCAAGAAAGCAGGGGAGAAACTGAAGCTTTCTTT. It translates to CASSQESRGETEAFF.

The chain employs TRBV29-1 and TRBJ1-1; perhaps TRBD1 as D (6 bases). This CDR3 has 13 residues. The V and J ends lost 5 bases and 1 base respectively, with 11 bases between them. Germline V lookup: CDR1 SQVTM, CDR2 ANQGSEA. As DNA, the CDR3 is TGCAGCGTTACGGGACACCAGAACACTGAAGCTTTCTTT. Its translation is CSVTGHQNTEAFF.

The CDR3 DNA reads TGTGCCAGCATGGGCTGGGCACTCGAGCAGTACTTC. It is translated as CASMGWALEQYF. The chain links TRBV6-1 to TRBJ2-7; the D is unclear. This CDR3 region has 12 residues. CDR1 and CDR2 (germline): MNHNS, SASEGT. Trimming pared 7 bases from V and 6 bases from J, leaving 13 bases between.

This clone was detected once. The chain couples TRBV7-6 to TRBJ2-3; D perhaps matches TRBD2 (6 bases). The CDR3 is 14 amino acids. V lost 0 bases and J lost 5, with 9 bases in between. CDR1 is SGHVS, CDR2 FNYEAQ, per germline. CDR3 in amino acids: CASSLAGGEDTQYF. The CDR3 DNA reads as TGTGCCAGCAGCTTAGCAGGAGGGGAAGATACGCAGTATTTT.